A selection of T cell receptor beta chains follows, all from one sample in a study of T cells after yellow fever vaccination. MiXCR was run by TCRdb on the 5' RACE reads, yielding one entry per CDR3 protein. The sample records approximately 580,000 distinct CDR3 sequences, about a sixth being singletons. The specimen comprised PBMCs, sampled 4 to 5 days after the first yellow fever vaccination. These receptors were obtained from a man aged 18 to 30 who received the YFV17D yellow fever vaccine. Each CDR3 is given with its conserved first and last residue. The order of the fields is V gene, clone size, D gene, J gene, CDR3 protein, CDR3 DNA. The D gene is left open where the match is weak. Size is omitted from some rows. Given values are once, few, many or a class for expanded clones.

v_gene: TRBV5-4; abundance: -; d_gene: -; j_gene: TRBJ2-1; CDR3aa: CASSWGLAEKFF; CDR3nt: TGTGCCAGCAGCTGGGGACTGGCTGAGAAGTTCTTC
v_gene: TRBV19; abundance: few; d_gene: -; j_gene: TRBJ2-2; CDR3aa: CASSISWGLNTGELFF; CDR3nt: TGTGCCAGTAGTATTTCGTGGGGACTGAACACCGGGGAGCTGTTTTTT
v_gene: TRBV18; abundance: -; d_gene: -; j_gene: TRBJ1-4; CDR3aa: CASSPRPGINEKLFF; CDR3nt: TGTGCCAGCTCACCCCGTCCAGGGATAAATGAAAAACTGTTTTTT
v_gene: TRBV4-1; abundance: once; d_gene: TRBD2; j_gene: TRBJ2-1; CDR3aa: CASSRLGLAGGPPYNEQFF; CDR3nt: TGCGCCAGCAGCCGCCTCGGACTAGCGGGGGGTCCTCCCTACAATGAGCAGTTCTTC
v_gene: TRBV27; abundance: few; d_gene: TRBD2; j_gene: TRBJ2-1; CDR3aa: CASSSGTSRREQFF; CDR3nt: TGTGCCAGCAGCTCCGGGACTAGCAGACGTGAGCAGTTCTTC
v_gene: TRBV9; abundance: few; d_gene: -; j_gene: TRBJ1-3; CDR3aa: CASSVLTGAGNTIYF; CDR3nt: TGTGCCAGCAGCGTACTTACGGGTGCTGGAAACACCATATATTTT
v_gene: TRBV29-1; abundance: -; d_gene: TRBD2; j_gene: TRBJ2-5; CDR3aa: CSVAHTSGGETQYF; CDR3nt: TGCAGCGTTGCACATACTAGCGGGGGCGAGACCCAGTACTTC
v_gene: TRBV6-6; abundance: -; d_gene: -; j_gene: TRBJ1-5; CDR3aa: CASSTNSNQPQHF; CDR3nt: TGTGCCAGCAGTACTAATAGCAATCAGCCCCAGCATTTT
v_gene: TRBV29-1; abundance: few; d_gene: -; j_gene: TRBJ2-7; CDR3aa: CSVVVLSYEQYF; CDR3nt: TGCAGCGTTGTTGTCCTCTCCTACGAGCAGTACTTC
v_gene: TRBV29-1; abundance: -; d_gene: TRBD1; j_gene: TRBJ1-2; CDR3aa: CSARQGLAGYTF; CDR3nt: TGCAGCGCCCGACAGGGCCTTGCCGGCTACACCTTC
v_gene: TRBV19; abundance: -; d_gene: -; j_gene: TRBJ1-3; CDR3aa: CASSTGTRNTIYF; CDR3nt: TGTGCCAGTAGTACCGGGACCCGAAACACCATATATTTT
v_gene: TRBV28; abundance: -; d_gene: -; j_gene: TRBJ1-1; CDR3aa: CASSTATMVSTEAFF; CDR3nt: TGTGCCAGCAGTACAGCGACGATGGTAAGCACTGAAGCTTTCTTT
v_gene: TRBV5-1; abundance: few; d_gene: -; j_gene: TRBJ1-1; CDR3aa: CASSSLGQGRTEAFF; CDR3nt: TGCGCCAGCAGCTCCCTGGGCCAGGGGCGAACTGAAGCTTTCTTT
v_gene: TRBV12-3/TRBV12-4; abundance: few; d_gene: TRBD1; j_gene: TRBJ1-3; CDR3aa: CASSRGQGAENTIYF; CDR3nt: TGTGCCAGCAGCCGCGGACAGGGGGCAGAAAACACCATATATTTT
v_gene: TRBV5-1; abundance: -; d_gene: -; j_gene: TRBJ1-6; CDR3aa: CASSFEPANSPLYF; CDR3nt: TGCGCCAGCAGCTTCGAGCCCGCTAATTCACCCCTCTACTTT
v_gene: TRBV27; abundance: -; d_gene: TRBD1; j_gene: TRBJ2-7; CDR3aa: CASGARDSSYEQYF; CDR3nt: TGTGCCAGCGGAGCTCGGGACAGCAGCTACGAGCAGTACTTC
v_gene: TRBV28; abundance: many; d_gene: TRBD1; j_gene: TRBJ1-4; CDR3aa: CASSLTGGSEKLFF; CDR3nt: TGTGCCAGCAGCCTGACAGGGGGCAGTGAAAAACTGTTTTTT